This T cell receptor (beta chain) is drawn from a study of blood T cells in healthy people across ages. Study as a whole: Per two T cells, about one barcoded beta molecule was captured through template switching.

The authors ran a second PCR of roughly 6 to 12 cycles using a sample-barcoded 5' primer and a J-beta primer mix. TCRdb redid the calling of the 5' RACE reads with MiXCR, one entry per CDR3 protein. The repertoire holds 1,100,000 or so distinct CDR3 sequences, with more than 35% as singletons. Ten milliliters of peripheral blood were drawn from each donor. Trimming shortened V by 0 bases and J by 0 bases, and 9 bases separated the two germline ends. CDR3 length equals 16 residues. Germline V gene data show CDR1 as MNHEY and CDR2 as SMNVEV (reference sequence). Study-level points and caveats: Older age coincided with a roughly linear decline in TCR beta diversity per million T cells.

As for this clonotype: Its antigen is currently unknown.

Sequences were obtained from blood. The J gene is TRBJ2-1, the V gene TRBV27; no firm D call. This receptor was taken from a woman in her fifties or sixties in good health. CDR3 in DNA: TGTGCCAGCAGTTTATCGGCCGCCTGCTCCTACAATGAGCAGTTCTTC. Translation gives CASSLSAACSYNEQFF.